The 24 T cell receptor beta chains presented below share a single source sample, sequenced in a study of T cell changes during pregnancy in multiple sclerosis. Repertoires were generated with immunoSEQ multiplex PCR, while TCRdb's copy carries only in-frame clones and drops some. This sample has approximately 130,000 clones, with around 97% found just once. The specimen comprised peripheral blood, sampled after pregnancy. The source of these receptors is a female donor with multiple sclerosis, enrolled in a pregnancy study.

V gene TRBV2 combines with J gene TRBJ2-7; D is uncertain. CDR3 size: 11 residues. V shed 6 bases and J shed 2 bases, with 5 bases lying between them. Germline CDR1 SNHLY, CDR2 FYNNEI. Written as DNA, the CDR3 is TGTGCCAGCAGGGGCGCCTACGAGCAGTACTTC. Translated: CASRGAYEQYF.

This clone has a single count. The chain links TRBV9 to TRBJ2-2, with D perhaps TRBD1 (6 bases). CDR1 is SGDLS, CDR2 YYNGEE, per germline. CDR3 length equals 14 residues. V dropped 3 bases and J dropped 7 bases, with 13 bases sitting between them. The DNA of the CDR3 is TGTGCCAGCAGCGCAAGACAGGACCTCGGGGAGCTGTTTTTT. This sequence encodes CASSARQDLGELFF.

V is TRBV5-1 and J is TRBJ2-2; TRBD2 agrees at 7 bases. Trimming took 6 bases from V and 5 from J; bases not matched to a gene: 7. CDR1 and CDR2 from the germline V gene are SGHRS and YFSETQ. The CDR3 sequence is 14 residues long. The CDR3 DNA follows: TGCGCCAGCACTGGGAGGGCGGCGACCGGGGAGCTGTTTTTT. This sequence encodes CASTGRAATGELFF.

This chain links TRBV28 with TRBJ1-1; D unresolved. Germline V gene lookup returns CDR1 MDHEN and CDR2 SYDVKM. V lost 5 bases to trimming and J lost 4 bases, with 8 bases between them. The CDR3 has 12 amino acids. CDR3 bases: TGTGCCAGCAGTGGACTCGTCACTGAAGCTTTCTTT. The encoded protein is CASSGLVTEAFF.

The chain recombines TRBV28 with TRBJ1-1; TRBD1 is a possible D gene (6 bases). Trimming stripped 2 bases from V and 0 bases from J, with 19 bases between. The CDR3 is 18 residues long. Germline V gene sequence: CDR1 MDHEN, CDR2 SYDVKM. CDR3 region: CASSLPGGAGFVNTEAFF. In nucleotides, the CDR3 is TGTGCCAGCAGTTTACCTGGGGGGGCAGGATTTGTGAACACTGAAGCTTTCTTT.

The V and J genes are TRBV29-1 and TRBJ2-1; TRBD2 is a possible D gene (6 bases). Germline V gene sequence: CDR1 SQVTM, CDR2 ANQGSEA. V was trimmed by 0 bases and J by 6 bases, leaving 18 bases between them. This CDR3 has 16 residues. The CDR3 DNA follows: TGCAGCGTTGAAGATCTGGGTGGGAGGCACATCAATGAGCAGTTCTTC. The encoded protein is CSVEDLGGRHINEQFF.

The rearrangement uses TRBV7-9 and TRBJ2-1, with D maybe TRBD2 (5 bases). Germline V gene data show CDR1 as SEHNR and CDR2 as FQNEAQ (reference sequence). The CDR3 covers 15 residues. Trimming took 3 bases from V and 4 from J, leaving 13 bases between them. CDR3 region: CASSFGSAVYNEQFF. The CDR3 DNA sequence: TGTGCCAGCAGCTTTGGGTCAGCGGTTTACAATGAGCAGTTCTTC.

In regard to this clone: Other DNA sequences in this specimen translate into the identical CDR3. The chain employs TRBV27 and TRBJ2-6, with D hard to call. V lost 6 bases, J lost 0 bases, and 3 bases lay in between. The germline CDR1 and CDR2 sequences are MNHEY and SMNVEV (reference sequence). This CDR3 has 13 residues. CDR3: CASSLSGANVLTF. CDR3 DNA sequence: TGTGCCAGCAGCCTCTCTGGGGCCAACGTCCTGACTTTC.

The chain couples TRBV5-8 to TRBJ2-7; D not resolved. This CDR3 is 13 amino acids long. Germline CDR1 reads SGHTS; CDR2 reads YDEGEE. V was cut by 2 bases and J by 5 bases, with 11 bases left in between. For the CDR3, the DNA is TGTGCCAGCAGCTTAAGACAACTTCACGAGCAGTACTTC. Its protein is CASSLRQLHEQYF.

The chain links TRBV9 to TRBJ1-1; TRBD1 aligns across 7 bases. Germline CDR1 SGDLS, CDR2 YYNGEE. The CDR3 covers 13 residues. Trimming removed 4 bases from V and 7 bases from J; junction bases left unmatched: 7. In nucleotides, the CDR3 is TGTGCCAGCAGCCTATTCAGGGGGAGTGAAGCTTTCTTT. It codes for CASSLFRGSEAFF.

CDR3 DNA: TGTGCCAGCAGCTCCGACAGCATCTATGGCTACACCTTC. Amino acid sequence: CASSSDSIYGYTF. The chain recombines TRBV7-9 with TRBJ1-2; maybe TRBD1 (5 bases). Trimming removed 4 bases at V and 4 bases at J, with 10 bases between. The CDR3 has 13 residues. CDR1 is SEHNR and CDR2 is FQNEAQ in the germline V gene (reference sequence).

V gene TRBV11-2 combines with J gene TRBJ2-7, with a possible D match to TRBD2 (5 bases). V was pared by 7 bases and J by 1 base, with 14 bases between. The CDR3 extends over 14 amino acids. CDR1 is SGHAT and CDR2 is FQNNGV in the germline V gene. CDR3 DNA: TGTGCCAGCACCTCAATCGGACTGTCCTACGAGCAGTACTTC. Translating it yields CASTSIGLSYEQYF.

This chain connects TRBV5-1 to TRBJ2-1; 13 positions agree with TRBD2. The germline gives CDR1 SGHRS, CDR2 YFSETQ. The length of the CDR3 is 15 residues. V trimming: 1 base; J trimming: 6 bases; junction bases outside the gene matches: 1. The CDR3, as DNA: TGCGCCAGCAGCTTGTGGACTAGCGGGAGCAATGAGCAGTTCTTC. It translates to CASSLWTSGSNEQFF.

The chain has TRBV5-1 and TRBJ2-7, with 9 bases that match TRBD1. V trimming: 3 bases; J trimming: 3 bases; junction bases outside the gene matches: 1. This CDR3 comprises 13 residues. Germline lookup yields CDR1 SGHRS and CDR2 YFSETQ. CDR3: CASSWDRDYEQYF. In DNA, the CDR3 is TGCGCCAGCAGCTGGGACAGGGACTACGAGCAGTACTTC.

Only one count was recorded for this clone. The chain links TRBV10-3 to TRBJ2-3, with 8 bases identical to TRBD2. The germline CDR1 and CDR2 sequences are ENHRY and SYGVKD. Trimming took 8 bases from V and 6 from J; bases not matched to a gene: 7. This CDR3 has 13 residues. CDR3 sequence reads: CAIGGGRMDTQYF. The CDR3 DNA sequence: TGTGCCATCGGGGGCGGGAGGATGGATACGCAGTATTTT.

This sequence joins TRBV7-8 and TRBJ2-2, with 12 nucleotides matching TRBD1. Losses at the gene ends were 5 bases for V and 5 bases for J; bases not matched to a gene: 6. Germline V gene sequence: CDR1 SGHVS, CDR2 FQNEAQ. CDR3 length: 16 residues. CDR3 coding DNA: TGTGCCAGCAGCCAGGGACAGGGGGCGCGAACCGGGGAGCTGTTTTTT. This encodes CASSQGQGARTGELFF.

The CDR3 region has the DNA TGTGCCAGCAAAAGGGAGCCCTTGGGAAACACTGAAGCTTTCTTT. Translation: CASKREPLGNTEAFF. V is TRBV28 and J is TRBJ1-1; no reliable D call. Trimming took 7 bases from V and 2 from J, leaving 17 bases between them. CDR1 is MDHEN, CDR2 SYDVKM, per germline. This CDR3 region has 15 residues.

This chain links TRBV2 with TRBJ1-2; 8 bases are a match to TRBD1. The CDR3 has 13 amino acids. Trimming cost V 11 bases and J 3 bases; bases outside gene matches: 8. The germline gives CDR1 SNHLY, CDR2 FYNNEI. CDR3 sequence: CACWDRSHYGYTF. In nucleotides, the CDR3 is TGTGCCTGCTGGGACAGGTCCCACTATGGCTACACCTTC.

V and J are TRBV2 and TRBJ1-5; D gene ambiguous. CDR1 is SNHLY and CDR2 is FYNNEI in the germline V gene. The CDR3 covers 14 residues. V shed 5 bases and J shed 1 base, with 9 bases lying between them. The CDR3: CASSSHWSNQPQHF. The CDR3 DNA sequence: TGTGCCAGCAGTAGTCACTGGAGCAATCAGCCCCAGCATTTT.

V and J are TRBV11-2 and TRBJ2-5; 8 nucleotides align to TRBD1. This CDR3 comprises 15 residues. J was trimmed by 4 bases and V by 5 bases; bases with no gene match: 9. The germline gives CDR1 SGHAT, CDR2 FQNNGV. CDR3 DNA sequence: TGTGCCAGCAGCCTCGGGACAGGCAGTCGAGAGACCCAGTACTTC. Its protein is CASSLGTGSRETQYF.

This clone showed up just a few times. This chain joins TRBV5-1 and TRBJ1-1; no reliable D call. The germline V and J ends were trimmed by 4 bases and 2 bases, with 12 bases remaining between them. Per the germline V gene, CDR1 is SGHRS and CDR2 is YFSETQ. The length of the CDR3 is 14 residues. DNA of the CDR3: TGCGCCAGCAGCGGAGGGTCCTTAAACACTGAAGCTTTCTTT. As protein: CASSGGSLNTEAFF.

The chain employs TRBV6-5 and TRBJ2-3, with D perhaps matching TRBD2 (6 bases). The CDR3 extends over 16 amino acids. CDR1 is MNHEY and CDR2 is SVGAGI in the germline V gene. Trimming took off 2 bases at V and 1 base at J, with 13 bases between the two ends. CDR3 sequence (DNA): TGTGCCAGCAGTTACGGGGGGATAAGTGGCACAGATACGCAGTATTTT. Translating it yields CASSYGGISGTDTQYF.

This chain uses TRBV7-9 with TRBJ1-3; 10 bases map to TRBD1. The V and J ends lost 5 bases and 4 bases, in that order; junction bases with no gene match: 2. This CDR3 has 14 amino acids. CDR1 is SEHNR and CDR2 is FQNEAQ in the germline V gene (reference sequence). The CDR3 region is CASSGTGVGNTIYF. CDR3 DNA: TGTGCCAGCAGCGGGACAGGGGTCGGAAACACCATATATTTT.

The chain links TRBV7-6 to TRBJ1-1, with D hard to call. The CDR3 contains 12 residues. The germline V gene encodes CDR1 SGHVS and CDR2 FNYEAQ. Trimming pared 1 base from V and 7 bases from J, leaving 7 bases between. CDR3 nucleotide sequence: TGTGCCAGCAGCTTAGGAGGCAATGAAGCTTTCTTT. Residues: CASSLGGNEAFF.